The 22 T cell receptor beta chains in this list originate from one sample, sequenced in a study of monozygotic twins with cystic fibrosis. TCRdb's table, derived via immunoSEQ multiplex PCR, lists solely in-frame clones and lacks some. Among about 14,000 clones listed, roughly 98% were seen once. Material: blood. The receptor source for this set is a girl between 2 and 10 years old with cystic fibrosis.

The rearrangement joins TRBV11-2 to TRBJ2-5; D is unclear. This CDR3 region has 16 residues. The V end lost 2 bases, the J end lost 4 bases, and 17 bases lay between the germline ends. CDR1 and CDR2 (germline): SGHAT, FQNNGV. The DNA of the CDR3 is TGTGCCAGCAGCTTACAGGCGCAGGCATACCCAGAGACCCAGTACTTC. This encodes CASSLQAQAYPETQYF.

This clone appeared a single time. This sequence joins TRBV6-1 and TRBJ2-7; 14 bases are shared with TRBD2. The CDR3 length is 17 residues. V shed 4 bases and J 2 bases; nucleotides not matched to a gene: 7. Germline values: CDR1 MNHNS, CDR2 SASEGT. DNA for the CDR3: TGTGCCAGCAGTGTGGGGACTAGCGGGAGAAGGGCCTACGAGCAGTACTTC. As protein: CASSVGTSGRRAYEQYF.

The V gene is TRBV30, the J gene TRBJ2-1; 9 bases fit TRBD2. V lost 0 bases and J lost 3; bases outside the gene matches: 6. Germline V lookup: CDR1 GTSNPN, CDR2 SVGIG (reference sequence). This CDR3 region has 16 residues. CDR3 sequence: CAWSVGLAGIYNEQFF. As DNA, the CDR3 is TGTGCCTGGAGTGTTGGGCTAGCGGGGATCTACAATGAGCAGTTCTTC.

This chain connects TRBV19 to TRBJ1-4; 7 bases align to TRBD1. The germline V gene encodes CDR1 LNHDA and CDR2 SQIVND (reference sequence). This CDR3 has 15 amino acids. V shed 4 bases, J shed 5 bases, and the junction held 7 bases outside the gene matches. DNA of the CDR3: TGTGCCAGTAGTACCTACAGGGGCTCGAATGAAAAACTGTTTTTT. Translated, it gives CASSTYRGSNEKLFF.

The chain uses TRBV19 and TRBJ1-2; D possibly corresponds to TRBD1 (5 bases). This CDR3 spans 13 amino acids. Germline assignment: CDR1 LNHDA and CDR2 SQIVND (reference sequence). The germline V and J ends were trimmed by 5 bases and 4 bases, with 11 bases remaining between them. DNA for the CDR3: TGTGCCAGTAGTGCGCTGGGGGTCTATGGCTACACCTTC. Protein product: CASSALGVYGYTF.

In this sample, this clone turned up once. The chain uses TRBV6-6 and TRBJ1-2; D gene ambiguous. V was shortened by 2 bases and J by 1 base, with 5 bases between the two germline ends. This CDR3 contains 13 residues. Germline V gene lookup returns CDR1 MNHNY and CDR2 SVGAGI (reference sequence). The chain's CDR3 is CASSYTNNYGYTF. For the CDR3, the DNA is TGTGCCAGCAGTTACACGAATAACTATGGCTACACCTTC.

V usage is TRBV28 and J usage is TRBJ1-2; maybe TRBD1 (5 bases). Germline lookup yields CDR1 MDHEN and CDR2 SYDVKM. This CDR3 contains 12 residues. Deletions cut 7 bases from V and 8 bases from J, with 14 bases between. Here the CDR3 DNA reads TGTGCCAGCAATCCAGGGTTTAGGGGCTACACCTTC. It is translated as CASNPGFRGYTF.

J is TRBJ1-3 and V is TRBV4-1; no definite D call. Germline loops: CDR1 MGHRA, CDR2 YSYEKL. This CDR3 region has 17 residues. Trimming cost V 0 bases and J 4 bases, with 16 bases left between them. The CDR3 DNA reads TGCGCCAGCAGCCAAGAAGCCGACTCCCTAGGAGGAAACACCATATATTTT. Translated: CASSQEADSLGGNTIYF.

The chain has TRBV10-3 and TRBJ1-4, with TRBD1 as a possible D gene (5 bases). Trimming removed 2 bases from V and 7 bases from J, with 11 bases in between. Germline V gives CDR1 ENHRY, CDR2 SYGVKD. The CDR3 length is 14 residues. CDR3 loop: CAISEGQGREKLFF. CDR3 coding DNA: TGTGCCATCAGTGAGGGGCAGGGTCGTGAAAAACTGTTTTTT.

The chain links TRBV6-1 to TRBJ2-3; possible D gene TRBD2, 6 bases. Per germline, CDR1 MNHNS and CDR2 SASEGT. CDR3 size: 13 residues. The V end lost 10 bases, the J end lost 5 bases, and 16 bases lay between the germline ends. The CDR3 spells CATRGVPQDTQYF. DNA of the CDR3: TGTGCCACTCGCGGGGTACCACAAGATACGCAGTATTTT.

The chain employs TRBV27 and TRBJ2-6, with D perhaps matching TRBD2 (5 bases). The CDR3 runs 15 residues. Germline CDR1 is MNHEY and CDR2 is SMNVEV (reference sequence). The V end lost 7 bases, the J end lost 0 bases, and 10 bases lay between the germline ends. The CDR3 DNA is TGTGCCAGCACCCATGGGAGCTCTGGGGCCAACGTCCTGACTTTC. It codes for CASTHGSSGANVLTF.

The chain recombines TRBV27 with TRBJ1-2; a weak D match, TRBD1 (5 bases). Germline CDR1 reads MNHEY; CDR2 reads SMNVEV (reference sequence). This CDR3 has 18 residues. Trimming pared 5 bases from V and 6 bases from J, leaving 28 bases between. The CDR3 sequence is CASSPTGRAGAITNGYTF. CDR3 in DNA: TGTGCCAGCAGTCCTACTGGACGGGCCGGGGCGATAACTAATGGCTACACCTTC.

This chain joins TRBV5-1 and TRBJ2-5; TRBD2 matches 10 bases. Trimming removed 4 bases from V and 2 bases from J; junction bases left unmatched: 2. The V gene's germline CDR1 is SGHRS and CDR2 YFSETQ. The CDR3 runs to 14 residues. Written as DNA, the CDR3 is TGCGCCAGCAGCAAGGGACTAGCGCAAGAGACCCAGTACTTC. Translated: CASSKGLAQETQYF. The full variable domain, completed using reference TRBV5-1 and TRBJ2-5, is KAGVTQTPRYLIKTRGQQVTLSCSPISGHRSVSWYQQTPGQGLQFLFEYFSETQRNKGNFPGRFSGRQFSNSRSEMNVSTLELGDSALYLCASSKGLAQETQYFGPGTRLLVL.

The V and J genes are TRBV5-1 and TRBJ1-4; the match to TRBD1 covers 9 bases. The CDR3 extends over 15 amino acids. Losses at the gene ends were 3 bases for V and 6 bases for J; bases not matched to a gene: 6. Per the germline V gene, CDR1 is SGHRS and CDR2 is YFSETQ. CDR3 DNA: TGCGCCAGCAGCTCACCGGGACAGGGACATGAAAAACTGTTTTTT. As protein: CASSSPGQGHEKLFF.

This sequence joins TRBV5-1 and TRBJ1-1, with D unclear. Between the trimmed V and J ends, which lost 4 bases and 0 bases, there was a span of 7 bases. The CDR3 extends over 13 amino acids. Germline V gene data show CDR1 as SGHRS and CDR2 as YFSETQ. DNA of the CDR3: TGCGCCAGCAGCCTAAGCATGAACACTGAAGCTTTCTTT. Encoded protein: CASSLSMNTEAFF.

CDR3 residues: CASSRSGYSYEQYF. The CDR3 DNA follows: TGTGCCAGTAGCCGGTCGGGGTACTCCTACGAGCAGTACTTC. The rearrangement links TRBV19 to TRBJ2-7; D may be TRBD2 (5 bases). The CDR3 consists of 14 residues. CDR1 LNHDA and CDR2 SQIVND come from the germline V gene (reference sequence). V lost 6 bases and J lost 0, with 12 bases in between.

This sequence joins TRBV6-1 and TRBJ1-2; D is unclear. The CDR3 sequence is 14 residues long. Germline CDR1 reads MNHNS; CDR2 reads SASEGT. The V end was cut by 0 bases, the J end by 8 bases, with 13 bases between. This chain's CDR3 is CASSEARLLNGYTF. The CDR3 nucleotides read TGTGCCAGCAGTGAAGCCAGGCTCCTTAACGGCTACACCTTC.

The gene calls are TRBV19 and TRBJ2-3; TRBD2 agrees at 10 bases. There are 16 residues in the CDR3. CDR1 is LNHDA, CDR2 SQIVND, per germline (reference sequence). The V and J ends lost 5 bases and 5 bases, in that order; junction bases with no gene match: 10. The CDR3 DNA follows: TGTGCCAGTAGTCCTAGGACTAGCGGAGGGAGAGATACGCAGTATTTT. Amino acid sequence: CASSPRTSGGRDTQYF.

V and J are TRBV5-4 and TRBJ2-6; D gene ambiguous. Trimming removed 0 bases at V and 11 bases at J, with 12 bases between. The CDR3 extends over 14 amino acids. Germline CDR1 reads SGHNT; CDR2 reads YYREEE (reference sequence). The CDR3 sequence is CASSLGGASHVLTF. CDR3 in DNA: TGTGCCAGCAGCTTGGGAGGTGCTTCCCACGTCCTGACTTTC. The complete variable domain, with remaining parts taken from reference TRBV5-4 and TRBJ2-6, reads ETGVTQSPTHLIKTRGQQVTLRCSSQSGHNTVSWYQQALGQGPQFIFQYYREEENGRGNFPPRFSGLQFPNYSSELNVNALELDDSALYLCASSLGGASHVLTFGAGSRLTVL.

V and J are TRBV6-4 and TRBJ2-3, with 9 positions matching TRBD1. The V gene's germline CDR1 is MRHNA and CDR2 SNTAGT. The CDR3 extends over 19 amino acids. The V segment lost 0 bases and the J segment 4 bases; nucleotides outside the gene matches: 14. CDR3 residues: CASSDSVPGQGGMADTQYF. The CDR3 DNA follows: TGTGCCAGCAGTGACTCGGTCCCGGGACAGGGCGGAATGGCAGATACGCAGTATTTT.

The chain uses TRBV4-2 and TRBJ2-7; 12 bases fit TRBD2. Trimming took 3 bases from V and 1 from J; bases not matched to a gene: 4. The CDR3 is made up of 16 amino acids. CDR1 is LGHNA and CDR2 is YNFKEQ in the germline V gene. CDR3 in DNA: TGTGCCAGCAGCCACAGCGGACTAGCGGGATCCTACGAGCAGTACTTC. This sequence encodes CASSHSGLAGSYEQYF.

J is TRBJ1-1 and V is TRBV30; D is undetermined. V dropped 0 bases and J dropped 3 bases, with 8 bases sitting between them. The CDR3 has 13 amino acids. CDR1 is GTSNPN and CDR2 is SVGIG in the germline V gene (reference sequence). CDR3 region: CAWSVGKDTEAFF. DNA of the CDR3: TGTGCCTGGAGTGTTGGTAAGGACACTGAAGCTTTCTTT.